This T cell receptor (beta chain) is from a study of blood T cell repertoires in COVID-19. Turning to the study itself: Sites across the United States, Italy and Spain contributed samples from acute and convalescent COVID-19. T cells, B-cell-depleted T cells, or PBMCs provided the cDNA or gDNA that served as material.

Patients at the Seattle site were enrolled during active infection and followed longitudinally. Authors' data handling: From reference gene primer amplification, estimates of nucleated cell counts were derived. Method: immunoSEQ multiplex PCR; TCRdb's copy keeps in-frame clones and lacks some. The V and J calls and the clone size are those of that table, but D and trimming were determined from the DNA. The sample has 150,000 to 180,000 clones; around 85% are singletons. This CDR3 contains 14 residues. Trimming pared 4 bases from V and 8 bases from J, leaving 18 bases between. Looked up from germline, CDR1 is SGHNT and CDR2 is YYREEE (reference sequence).

Material: peripheral blood. The TCR comes from a man aged 55 to 70 with COVID-19, enrolled during active disease. The chain is built from TRBV5-4 and TRBJ1-2; D is undetermined. The CDR3 region has the DNA TGTGCCAGCAGCCAGCCGGGGAGTGGTAAGGGCTACACCTTC. Translated: CASSQPGSGKGYTF.